This T cell receptor (beta chain) was recorded in a study of blood T cells in healthy people across ages. A word on this clonotype: Its specificity is unknown.

PCR was performed a second time for roughly 7 to 11 cycles using a sample-barcoded 5' primer and a J-beta primer mix. TCRdb used MiXCR to reprocess the 5' RACE reads, holding one entry per CDR3 protein. The sample carries around 820,000 distinct CDR3 sequences, 20% to 25% recorded once. Germline V gene lookup returns CDR1 DFQATT and CDR2 SNEGSKA (reference sequence). V lost 0 bases to trimming and J lost 0 bases, with 17 bases between them. The CDR3 length is 17 residues. Findings and caveats of the study: More naive CD4+ cells and higher diversity were found in long-lived than in aged donors. Changes seen in expanded clonotypes were possibly confounded by donor CMV status left unknown.

The data also belong to a second study, concerning T cells of mothers and their children.

V usage is TRBV20-1 and J usage is TRBJ1-2; a weak D match, TRBD1 (5 bases). The sequenced material came from blood. The sequence was collected from a boy younger than 18 in good health. The CDR3 loop is CSARDLVRDSANYGYTF. The DNA for the CDR3 is TGCAGTGCTAGAGATCTCGTTCGCGACAGCGCTAACTATGGCTACACCTTC.